Presented here are 29 T cell receptor beta chains from one specimen sequenced in a study of CD8 T cells in ankylosing spondylitis. Using its own MiXCR run on the 5' RACE reads, TCRdb lists one record per CDR3 protein. The profile shows about 24,000 distinct CDR3 sequences, around 13% of them singletons. Specimen: blood. The receptors shown here come from a male donor with ankylosing spondylitis or in good health (not recorded which).

This clonotype was seen repeatedly, ten times or more. The chain uses TRBV7-3 and TRBJ2-1; the D gene could be TRBD1 or TRBD2 (5 bases each). This CDR3 has 14 residues. CDR1 and CDR2 (germline): SGHTA, FQGTGA. The V end was cut by 2 bases, the J end by 7 bases, with 12 bases between. The chain's CDR3 is CASSLGGVRNEQFF. The CDR3 nucleotides read TGTGCCAGCAGCTTAGGGGGAGTAAGAAATGAGCAGTTCTTC. The full variable domain, rest sourced from reference TRBV7-3 and TRBJ2-1, is GAGVSQTPSNKVTEKGKYVELRCDPISGHTALYWYRQSLGQGPEFLIYFQGTGAADDSGLPNDRFFAVRPEGSVSTLKIQRTERGDSAVYLCASSLGGVRNEQFFGPGTRLTVL.

The sample holds many counts of this clonotype. This rearrangement joins TRBV7-2 to TRBJ2-2, with 7 positions matching TRBD1. V dropped 2 bases and J dropped 4; count of bases not matched to a gene: 7. The germline gives CDR1 SGHTA, CDR2 FQGNSA. This CDR3 comprises 16 residues. Here the CDR3 reads CASSLRPGTATGELFF. The CDR3 region has the DNA TGTGCCAGCAGCTTAAGGCCGGGGACAGCCACCGGGGAGCTGTTTTTT.

This clonotype has a handful of counts. The chain has TRBV20-1 and TRBJ2-1, with 13 bases lining up with TRBD2. Losses at the gene ends were 6 bases for V and 0 bases for J; bases not matched to a gene: 5. The CDR3 covers 16 residues. CDR1 and CDR2 (germline): DFQATT, SNEGSKA (reference sequence). The CDR3 nucleotides read TGCAGTGCCCAAGGGACTAGCGGGGTCTCCTACAATGAGCAGTTCTTC. Translated: CSAQGTSGVSYNEQFF.

This clonotype was seen many times. This rearrangement joins TRBV7-3 to TRBJ1-1; no reliable D call. This CDR3 is 13 amino acids long. Trimming removed 0 bases at V and 4 bases at J, with 6 bases between. Per germline, CDR1 SGHTA and CDR2 FQGTGA. CDR3 residues: CASSLTVTTEAFF. In nucleotides, the CDR3 is TGTGCCAGCAGCTTAACTGTTACCACTGAAGCTTTCTTT.

In its sample, this clonotype was seen once. J is TRBJ1-1 and V is TRBV15, with D possibly being TRBD1 (5 bases). Germline loops: CDR1 LNHNV, CDR2 YYDKDF (reference sequence). Between the trimmed V and J ends, which lost 5 bases and 1 base, there was a span of 8 bases. The CDR3 runs to 13 residues. The CDR3 DNA reads TGTGCCACCAGCGGAGGGGCGAACACTGAAGCTTTCTTT. It translates to CATSGGANTEAFF.

This clonotype has more than one count but fewer than ten. The chain employs TRBV7-2 and TRBJ2-7; possibly TRBD2 for D (6 bases). Trimming took 2 bases from V and 5 from J, leaving 19 bases between them. Germline V gene data show CDR1 as SGHTA and CDR2 as FQGNSA. This CDR3 spans 16 amino acids. The CDR3 DNA follows: TGTGCCAGCAGCTTAAGTATCGGGAGTTTAGTCCACGAGCAGTACTTC. Its protein product is CASSLSIGSLVHEQYF. Together with reference TRBV7-2 and TRBJ2-7, the CDR3 gives the full variable domain: GAGVSQSPSNKVTEKGKDVELRCDPISGHTALYWYRQSLGQGLEFLIYFQGNSAPDKSGLPSDRFSAERTGGSVSTLTIQRTQQEDSAVYLCASSLSIGSLVHEQYFGPGTRLTVT.

This clonotype was seen only a few times. The chain carries TRBV7-2 and TRBJ2-5, with 8 bases matching TRBD1. The V segment lost 5 bases and the J segment 5 bases; nucleotides outside the gene matches: 16. In germline, CDR1 is SGHTA, CDR2 FQGNSA. The CDR3 consists of 17 residues. The CDR3 is CASSPSSTRTGKETQYF. Written as DNA, the CDR3 is TGTGCCAGCAGCCCGTCCTCGACGCGGACAGGGAAGGAGACCCAGTACTTC.

This clonotype was counted many times. The chain couples TRBV7-9 to TRBJ2-7, with D unresolved. CDR1 is SEHNR, CDR2 FQNEAQ, per germline (reference sequence). The germline V and J ends were trimmed by 8 bases and 3 bases, with 8 bases remaining between them. CDR3 length: 11 residues. Written as DNA, the CDR3 is TGTGCCAGCGGCTGGAGCTACGAGCAGTACTTC. Translating it yields CASGWSYEQYF.

This clonotype occurred a few times. The genes are TRBV12-3 or TRBV12-4 and TRBJ1-4, with a possible D match to TRBD1 (5 bases). The CDR3 has 14 residues. V lost 5 bases, J lost 7 bases, and 14 bases lay in between. CDR3 bases: TGTGCCAGCAGTGCCGGGGGGATGGGTGAAAAACTGTTTTTT. Its translation: CASSAGGMGEKLFF.

This clonotype was found many times. The V call is TRBV29-1, the J call TRBJ2-3; tentatively, D is TRBD1 (5 bases). Germline V gene data show CDR1 as SQVTM and CDR2 as ANQGSEA. Trimming removed 3 bases from V and 5 bases from J, with 15 bases in between. The CDR3 spans 14 residues. The DNA for the CDR3 is TGCAGCGTTGATCGTAGGGGAAAGGTAGATACGCAGTATTTT. Protein: CSVDRRGKVDTQYF.

This clonotype was observed many times. The chain employs TRBV24-1 and TRBJ2-5; 16 positions match TRBD2. The CDR3 sequence is 16 residues long. CDR1 is KGHDR, CDR2 SFDVKD, per germline. Trimming removed 4 bases from V and 2 bases from J; junction bases left unmatched: 0. The CDR3 loop is CATSEGLAGGQETQYF. The CDR3 nucleotides are TGTGCCACCAGTGAGGGACTAGCGGGGGGGCAAGAGACCCAGTACTTC.

The CDR3 sequence: CASSQGSGITDTQYF. The CDR3 nucleotides are TGTGCCAGCAGCCAAGGTAGCGGAATCACAGATACGCAGTATTTT. This chain uses TRBV14 with TRBJ2-3; a possible D gene is TRBD2 (6 bases). Deletions cut 1 base from V and 2 bases from J, with 10 bases between. The CDR3 extends over 15 amino acids. CDR1 and CDR2 (germline): SGHDN, FVKESK.

This clonotype was observed at least ten times. The rearrangement joins TRBV5-1 to TRBJ1-1; D gene unclear. Germline CDR1 SGHRS, CDR2 YFSETQ. With 0 bases removed from V and 4 bases from J, the gap between germline ends came to 7 bases. This CDR3 is built from 13 residues. As DNA, the CDR3 is TGCGCCAGCAGCTTGGGGTCAGGCACTGAAGCTTTCTTT. Encoded protein: CASSLGSGTEAFF.

In this sample, this clonotype turned up many times. The rearrangement links TRBV7-7 to TRBJ2-3; D perhaps matches TRBD1 (5 bases). The CDR3 runs 14 residues. CDR1 SSHAT and CDR2 FNYEAQ come from the germline V gene (reference sequence). In DNA form, the CDR3 reads TGTGCTAGTAACAGGATAGGGAGCACAGATACGCAGTATTTT. It is translated as CASNRIGSTDTQYF.

In this sample, this clonotype turned up a few times. V is TRBV7-9 and J is TRBJ2-1; 10 bases line up with TRBD1. With 5 bases clipped from V and 9 bases from J, the junction kept 7 bases outside the gene matches. The CDR3 length is 14 residues. Looked up from germline, CDR1 is SEHNR and CDR2 is FQNEAQ (reference sequence). The CDR3 loop reads CASSVSGTGVEQFF. DNA for the CDR3: TGTGCCAGCAGCGTATCCGGGACAGGGGTTGAGCAGTTCTTC.

This clonotype came up many times. The chain employs TRBV7-2 and TRBJ2-7, with D maybe TRBD1 (7 bases). Per germline, CDR1 SGHTA and CDR2 FQGNSA. This CDR3 contains 14 residues. Deletions cut 6 bases from V and 4 bases from J, with 16 bases between. Written as DNA, the CDR3 is TGTGCCAGCAGTCAGGGGGGAGTAAGGTACGAGCAGTACTTC. Its translation: CASSQGGVRYEQYF. Full variable domain (missing parts from reference TRBV7-2 and TRBJ2-7): GAGVSQSPSNKVTEKGKDVELRCDPISGHTALYWYRQSLGQGLEFLIYFQGNSAPDKSGLPSDRFSAERTGGSVSTLTIQRTQQEDSAVYLCASSQGGVRYEQYFGPGTRLTVT.

This clonotype was counted many times. V gene TRBV7-2 combines with J gene TRBJ2-1, with 8 bases identical to TRBD2. Germline trimming cut 5 bases from V and 9 bases from J; bases unmatched to any gene: 12. Looked up from germline, CDR1 is SGHTA and CDR2 is FQGNSA. This CDR3 has 15 residues. The CDR3 here is CASSEGLEGWREQFF. The DNA for the CDR3 is TGTGCCAGCAGCGAGGGACTAGAGGGATGGCGTGAGCAGTTCTTC.

The chain has TRBV3-1 and TRBJ2-7; D is ambiguous. V gave up 4 bases and J gave up 2 bases, with 9 bases separating them. Germline CDR1 is LGHDT and CDR2 is YNNKEL (reference sequence). This CDR3 is built from 13 residues. The CDR3 DNA sequence: TGTGCCAGCAGCCTGGGGAACACCTACGAGCAGTACTTC. This sequence encodes CASSLGNTYEQYF.

This clonotype was recorded many times. This chain joins TRBV28 and TRBJ2-1; 8 nucleotides match TRBD2. Germline V CDR1 and CDR2: MDHEN, SYDVKM. V was clipped by 1 base and J by 2 bases; unmatched bases: 4. The CDR3 has 16 amino acids. CDR3 residues: CASSLSGLATYNEQFF. CDR3 DNA sequence: TGTGCCAGCAGTTTATCCGGACTAGCTACCTACAATGAGCAGTTCTTC.

This clonotype was observed a handful of times. The V gene is TRBV3-1, the J gene TRBJ2-7; D could derive from TRBD1 or TRBD2 (7 bases each). Trimming stripped 3 bases from V and 4 bases from J, with 16 bases between. Germline CDR1 and CDR2: LGHDT and YNNKEL (reference sequence). The CDR3 covers 15 residues. CDR3 DNA sequence: TGTGCCAGCAGCCAGCTCGGGGGGACAGTATACGAGCAGTACTTC. This translates into CASSQLGGTVYEQYF.

The rearrangement uses TRBV10-3 and TRBJ2-3; the D gene is possibly TRBD2 (5 bases). The V and J ends lost 8 bases and 4 bases respectively, with 10 bases between them. From germline, CDR1 is ENHRY and CDR2 SYGVKD. The CDR3 is 12 residues long. The CDR3 here is CAIGSRSDTQYF. Here the CDR3 DNA reads TGTGCCATCGGGAGCCGCTCAGATACGCAGTATTTT.

This clonotype was detected a few times. The chain has TRBV28 and TRBJ2-1, with a possible D match to TRBD2 (5 bases). V lost 6 bases to trimming and J lost 0 bases, with 12 bases between them. CDR1 and CDR2 from the germline V gene are MDHEN and SYDVKM. The CDR3 contains 15 residues. CDR3 amino acids: CASRPGLSSYNEQFF. For the CDR3, the DNA is TGTGCCAGCAGGCCGGGGTTGAGCTCCTACAATGAGCAGTTCTTC.

This clonotype was picked up many times. The chain has TRBV20-1 and TRBJ1-4, with D possibly matching TRBD1 (5 bases). The CDR3 has 13 residues. Trimming cost V 5 bases and J 6 bases, with 13 bases left between them. Germline CDR1 DFQATT, CDR2 SNEGSKA (reference sequence). CDR3 in amino acids: CSAEVGGDEKLFF. The CDR3 nucleotides are TGCAGTGCTGAAGTAGGAGGGGATGAAAAACTGTTTTTT.

The chain has TRBV29-1 and TRBJ1-1; D perhaps matches TRBD1 (5 bases). In germline, CDR1 is SQVTM, CDR2 ANQGSEA. V dropped 3 bases and J dropped 1 base, with 12 bases sitting between them. This CDR3 region has 14 residues. The CDR3 loop reads CSVDWGTGNTEAFF. In DNA form, the CDR3 reads TGCAGCGTTGATTGGGGGACGGGGAACACTGAAGCTTTCTTT.

Only a few counts were recorded for this clonotype. The chain links TRBV28 to TRBJ2-6; unclear D gene. The germline gives CDR1 MDHEN, CDR2 SYDVKM. CDR3 length: 15 residues. V was shortened by 1 base and J by 2 bases, with 6 bases between the two germline ends. The CDR3 loop is CASSLLGTGANVLTF. CDR3 coding DNA: TGTGCCAGCAGTTTATTGGGAACTGGGGCCAACGTCCTGACTTTC.

This clonotype came up many times. CDR3 region: CASSRDSRTGELFF. The DNA of the CDR3 is TGCGCCAGCAGCCGGGACAGCCGCACCGGGGAGCTGTTTTTT. This sequence joins TRBV4-3 and TRBJ2-2, with TRBD1 identical over 7 bases. V lost 4 bases and J lost 4; bases outside the gene matches: 3. The length of the CDR3 is 14 residues. Germline values: CDR1 LGHNA, CDR2 YSLEER.

The table lists this clonotype with many counts. The V and J genes are TRBV7-2 and TRBJ2-7; D is possibly TRBD1 or TRBD2 (5 bases each). Germline V gives CDR1 SGHTA, CDR2 FQGNSA. This CDR3 contains 14 residues. V dropped 5 bases and J dropped 1 base, with 12 bases sitting between them. The chain's CDR3 is CASSPRDGSYEQYV. CDR3 DNA sequence: TGTGCCAGCAGCCCAAGGGACGGATCCTACGAGCAGTACGTC.

The chain employs TRBV7-2 and TRBJ2-1; 8 bases map to TRBD1. The CDR3 runs 13 residues. V was clipped by 3 bases and J by 7 bases; unmatched bases: 2. Germline V gene sequence: CDR1 SGHTA, CDR2 FQGNSA. The CDR3 region has the DNA TGTGCCAGCAGCTTGGACAGGGTTAATGAGCAGTTCTTC. It codes for CASSLDRVNEQFF.

This clonotype has a count of ten or more. The chain has TRBV29-1 and TRBJ2-3; 9 bases are a match to TRBD2. The CDR3 is 14 amino acids. Germline loops: CDR1 SQVTM, CDR2 ANQGSEA. The V and J ends lost 3 bases and 6 bases, in that order; junction bases with no gene match: 7. The CDR3 DNA follows: TGCAGCGTTGAGGCGGGGGGGCAGGGGGATACGCAGTATTTT. Protein sequence: CSVEAGGQGDTQYF.